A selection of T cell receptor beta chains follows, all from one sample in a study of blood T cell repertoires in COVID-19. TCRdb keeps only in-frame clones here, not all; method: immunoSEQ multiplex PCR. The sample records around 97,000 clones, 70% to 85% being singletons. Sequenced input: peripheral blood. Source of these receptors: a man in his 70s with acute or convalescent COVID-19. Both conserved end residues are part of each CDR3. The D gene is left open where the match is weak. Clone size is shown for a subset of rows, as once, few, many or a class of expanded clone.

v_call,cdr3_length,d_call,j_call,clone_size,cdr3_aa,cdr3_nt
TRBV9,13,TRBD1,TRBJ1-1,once,CASSVDRGTEAFF,TGTGCCAGCAGCGTAGACAGGGGGACTGAAGCTTTCTTT
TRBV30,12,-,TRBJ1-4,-,CASDSEYGKLFF,TGTGCCTCTGACAGCGAATATGGAAAACTGTTTTTT
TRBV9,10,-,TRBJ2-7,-,CANPTLEQYF,TGTGCCAACCCCACTTTGGAGCAGTACTTC
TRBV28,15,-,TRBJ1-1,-,CASSLSGAPRLEAFF,TGTGCCAGCAGTTTATCAGGGGCCCCAAGGTTGGAAGCTTTCTTT
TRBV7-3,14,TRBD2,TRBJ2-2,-,CASSSGSDPGELFF,TGTGCCAGCAGTAGCGGGAGCGACCCCGGGGAGCTGTTTTTT
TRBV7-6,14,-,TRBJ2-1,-,CASSLVAAGDEQFF,TGTGCCAGCAGCTTAGTAGCGGCCGGGGACGAGCAGTTCTTC
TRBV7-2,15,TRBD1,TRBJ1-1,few,CASSLGRTGGTEAFF,TGTGCCAGCAGCTTAGGAAGGACAGGGGGCACTGAAGCTTTCTTT
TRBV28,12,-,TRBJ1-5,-,CASSSGDQPQHF,TGTGCCAGCAGTTCAGGGGATCAGCCCCAGCATTTT
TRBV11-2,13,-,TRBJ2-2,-,CASSLENSGELFF,TGTGCCAGCAGCTTGGAGAATTCCGGGGAGCTGTTTTTT
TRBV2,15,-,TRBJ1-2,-,CASSPRWGADDGYTF,TGTGCCAGCAGTCCCAGGTGGGGCGCGGACGATGGCTACACCTTC
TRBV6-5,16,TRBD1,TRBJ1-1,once,CASSYDLIGQGTEAFF,TGTGCCAGCAGTTATGATTTAATCGGACAGGGGACTGAAGCTTTCTTT
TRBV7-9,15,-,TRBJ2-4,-,CASSSQGGSKNIQYF,TGTGCCAGCAGCAGTCAGGGGGGCTCCAAAAACATTCAGTACTTC
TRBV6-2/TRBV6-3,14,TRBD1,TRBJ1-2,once,CASSLGQGSYGYTF,TGTGCCAGCAGTCTCGGACAGGGGTCCTATGGCTACACCTTC
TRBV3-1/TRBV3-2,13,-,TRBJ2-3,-,CASTPGGPDTQYF,TGTGCCAGCACTCCGGGGGGCCCAGATACGCAGTATTTT
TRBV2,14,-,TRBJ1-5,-,CASTGRHSNQPQHF,TGTGCCAGCACAGGCAGGCATAGCAATCAGCCCCAGCATTTT
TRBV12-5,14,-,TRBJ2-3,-,CASGGGAPGDTQYF,TGTGCTAGTGGTGGGGGCGCTCCGGGAGATACGCAGTATTTT
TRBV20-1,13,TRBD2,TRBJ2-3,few,CSARDLGLVTQYF,TGCAGTGCTCGTGATCTCGGACTAGTCACGCAGTATTTT
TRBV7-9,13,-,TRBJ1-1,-,CASRTEGNTEAFF,TGTGCCAGCAGGACGGAGGGTAACACTGAAGCTTTCTTT
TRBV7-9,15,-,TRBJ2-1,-,CASSLTVASYNEQFF,TGTGCCAGCAGCTTAACGGTAGCCTCATACAATGAGCAGTTCTTC
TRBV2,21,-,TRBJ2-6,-,CASSEASGRDTLQSGANVLTF,TGTGCCAGCAGTGAAGCTTCTGGCAGGGATACTCTCCAATCTGGGGCCAACGTCCTGACTTTC
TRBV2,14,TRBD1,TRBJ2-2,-,CASSRQGVTGELFF,TGTGCCAGCAGCCGACAGGGGGTGACCGGGGAGCTGTTTTTT
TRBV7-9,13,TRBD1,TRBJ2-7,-,CASSHGDSYEQYF,TGTGCCAGCAGCCATGGGGACAGCTACGAGCAGTACTTC
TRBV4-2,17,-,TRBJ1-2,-,CASSQGSGLPLNYGYTF,TGTGCCAGCAGCCAAGGCTCGGGACTTCCTCTTAACTATGGCTACACCTTC
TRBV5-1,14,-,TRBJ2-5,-,CASSLFSEQETQYF,TGCGCCAGCAGCTTGTTTAGCGAGCAAGAGACCCAGTACTTC
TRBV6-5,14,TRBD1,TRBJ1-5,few,CASSRGQINQPQHF,TGTGCCAGCAGCCGGGGACAGATAAATCAGCCCCAGCATTTT
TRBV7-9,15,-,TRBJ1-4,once,CASSLEAALNEKLFF,TGTGCCAGCAGCTTAGAAGCAGCGCTTAATGAAAAACTGTTTTTT
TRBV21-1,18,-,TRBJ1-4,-,CASSKKWVPGHNAEKLFF,TGTGCCAGCAGCAAAAAGTGGGTCCCGGGACACAATGCTGAAAAACTGTTTTTT
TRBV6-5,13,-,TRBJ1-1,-,CASSPTGNTEAFF,TGTGCCAGCAGTCCCACCGGGAACACTGAAGCTTTCTTT
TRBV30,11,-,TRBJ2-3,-,CAWSLTDTQYF,TGTGCCTGGAGTCTGACAGATACGCAGTATTTT
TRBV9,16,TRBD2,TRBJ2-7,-,CASSQFWRESSYEQYF,TGTGCCAGCAGCCAATTCTGGCGGGAGAGCTCCTACGAGCAGTACTTC
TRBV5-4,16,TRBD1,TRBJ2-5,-,CASSPPGTGGLETQYF,TGTGCCAGCAGCCCACCCGGGACAGGGGGCTTGGAGACCCAGTACTTC
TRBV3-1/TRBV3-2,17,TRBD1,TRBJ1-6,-,CASSQDGQTGGQSPLHF,TGTGCCAGCAGCCAAGATGGCCAGACAGGGGGACAATCACCCCTCCACTTT
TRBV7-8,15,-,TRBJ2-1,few,CASSQTALGFNEQFF,TGTGCCAGCAGCCAGACGGCTCTAGGATTCAATGAGCAGTTCTTC
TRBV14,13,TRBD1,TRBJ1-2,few,CASRGGQGYGYTF,TGTGCCAGCAGGGGCGGACAGGGGTATGGCTACACCTTC
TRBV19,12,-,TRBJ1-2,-,CASRRTVYGYTF,TGTGCCAGTAGGAGGACAGTCTATGGCTACACCTTC
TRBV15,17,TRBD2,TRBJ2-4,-,CATSRDSGGGAKNIQYF,TGTGCCACCAGCAGAGACAGCGGGGGGGGAGCCAAAAACATTCAGTACTTC
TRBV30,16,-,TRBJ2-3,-,CAWRTQGPLRTDTQYF,TGTGCCTGGAGGACTCAGGGTCCCCTCAGGACAGATACGCAGTATTTT
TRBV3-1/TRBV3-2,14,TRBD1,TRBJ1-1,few,CASRQGAHPTEAFF,TGTGCCAGCAGGCAGGGGGCCCACCCCACTGAAGCTTTCTTT
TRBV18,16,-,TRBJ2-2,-,CASSPQAGWNTGELFF,TGTGCCAGCTCACCACAGGCGGGGTGGAACACCGGGGAGCTGTTTTTT
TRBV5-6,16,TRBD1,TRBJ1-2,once,CASSLTGGQAGKGYTF,TGTGCCAGCAGCTTGACCGGAGGACAGGCGGGGAAAGGCTACACCTTC
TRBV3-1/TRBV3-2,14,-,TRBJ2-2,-,CASSRVYGTGELFF,TGTGCCAGCAGCCGCGTCTACGGCACCGGGGAGCTGTTTTTT
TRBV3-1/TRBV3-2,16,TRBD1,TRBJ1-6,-,CASSRGGGQYNSPLHF,TGTGCCAGCAGCCGCGGAGGGGGACAGTATAATTCACCCCTCCACTTT
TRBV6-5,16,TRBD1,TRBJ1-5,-,CASSYSYRGSDQPQHF,TGTGCCAGCAGTTACAGCTACAGGGGGTCGGATCAGCCCCAGCATTTT
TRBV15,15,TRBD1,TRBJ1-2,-,CATSRDRIQGNGYTF,TGTGCCACCAGCAGAGATCGTATACAGGGGAATGGCTACACCTTC
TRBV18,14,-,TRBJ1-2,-,CASSPDQDTYGYTF,TGTGCCAGCTCACCGGATCAGGATACCTATGGCTACACCTTC
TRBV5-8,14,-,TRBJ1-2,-,CASSPPRQLYGYTF,TGTGCCAGCAGCCCCCCGCGACAGCTCTATGGCTACACCTTC
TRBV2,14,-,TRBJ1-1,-,CASRWGQGNTEAFF,TGTGCCAGCAGGTGGGGCCAAGGTAACACTGAAGCTTTCTTT
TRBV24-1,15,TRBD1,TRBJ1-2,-,CATSDPGQTLYGYTF,TGTGCCACCAGTGACCCGGGACAGACTCTCTATGGCTACACCTTC
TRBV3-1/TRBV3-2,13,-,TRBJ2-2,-,CASRLANTGELFF,TGTGCCAGCAGACTAGCGAACACCGGGGAGCTGTTTTTT
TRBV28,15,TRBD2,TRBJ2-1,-,CASRRGTITFNEQFF,TGTGCCAGCAGGCGAGGGACTATCACATTCAATGAGCAGTTCTTC
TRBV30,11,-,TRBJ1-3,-,CAWTTGNTIYF,TGTGCCTGGACAACTGGAAACACCATATATTTT
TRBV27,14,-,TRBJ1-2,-,CASSYLQGGDGYTF,TGTGCCAGCAGTTACCTACAGGGTGGGGATGGCTACACCTTC
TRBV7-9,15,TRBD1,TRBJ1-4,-,CASSPSTGGDEKLFF,TGTGCCAGCAGCCCCTCGACAGGGGGCGATGAAAAACTGTTTTTT
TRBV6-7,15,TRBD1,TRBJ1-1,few,CASSLTDRENTEAFF,TGTGCCAGCAGCCTTACGGACAGGGAGAACACTGAAGCTTTCTTT
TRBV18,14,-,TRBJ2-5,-,CASCRGTLQETQYF,TGTGCCAGCTGTAGGGGTACTTTACAAGAGACCCAGTACTTC
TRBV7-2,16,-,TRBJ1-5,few,CASSQGFFALNQPQHF,TGTGCCAGCAGCCAGGGCTTCTTTGCGCTCAATCAGCCCCAGCATTTT
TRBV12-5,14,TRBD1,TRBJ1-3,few,CASTTGLSGNTIYF,TGTGCTAGCACGACAGGGCTCTCTGGAAACACCATATATTTT